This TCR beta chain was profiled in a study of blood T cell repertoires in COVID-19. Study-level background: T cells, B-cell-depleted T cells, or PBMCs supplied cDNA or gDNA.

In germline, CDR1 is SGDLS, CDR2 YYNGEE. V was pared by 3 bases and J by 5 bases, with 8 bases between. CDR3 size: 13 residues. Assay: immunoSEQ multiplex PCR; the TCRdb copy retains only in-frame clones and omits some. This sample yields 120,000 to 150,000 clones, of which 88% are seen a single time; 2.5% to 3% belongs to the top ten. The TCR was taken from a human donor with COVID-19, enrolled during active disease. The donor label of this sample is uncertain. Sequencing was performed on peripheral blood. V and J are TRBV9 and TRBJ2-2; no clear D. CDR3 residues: CASSARETGELFF. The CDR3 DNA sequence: TGTGCCAGCAGCGCGAGAGAGACCGGGGAGCTGTTTTTT. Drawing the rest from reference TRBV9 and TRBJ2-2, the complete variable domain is DSGVTQTPKHLITATGQRVTLRCSPRSGDLSVYWYQQSLDQGLQFLIQYYNGEERAKGNILERFSAQQFPDLHSELNLSSLELGDSALYFCASSARETGELFFGEGSRLTVL.